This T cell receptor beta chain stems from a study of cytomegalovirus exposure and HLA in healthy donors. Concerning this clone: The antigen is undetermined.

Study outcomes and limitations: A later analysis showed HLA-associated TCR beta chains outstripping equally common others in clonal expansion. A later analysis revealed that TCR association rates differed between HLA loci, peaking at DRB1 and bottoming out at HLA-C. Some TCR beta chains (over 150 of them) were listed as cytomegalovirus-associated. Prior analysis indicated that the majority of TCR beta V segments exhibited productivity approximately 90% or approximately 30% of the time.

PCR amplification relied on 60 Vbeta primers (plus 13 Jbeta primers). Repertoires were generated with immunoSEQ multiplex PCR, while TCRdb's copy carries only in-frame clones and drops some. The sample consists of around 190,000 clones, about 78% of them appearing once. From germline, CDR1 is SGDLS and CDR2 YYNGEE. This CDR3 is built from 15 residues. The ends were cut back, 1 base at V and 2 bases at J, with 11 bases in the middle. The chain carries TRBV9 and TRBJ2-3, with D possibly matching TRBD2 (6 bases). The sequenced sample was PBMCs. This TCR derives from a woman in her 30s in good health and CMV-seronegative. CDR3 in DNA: TGTGCCAGCAGCGTACTGGCGGGGACCACAGATACGCAGTATTTT. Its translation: CASSVLAGTTDTQYF. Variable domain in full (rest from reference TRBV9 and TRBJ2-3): DSGVTQTPKHLITATGQRVTLRCSPRSGDLSVYWYQQSLDQGLQFLIQYYNGEERAKGNILERFSAQQFPDLHSELNLSSLELGDSALYFCASSVLAGTTDTQYFGPGTRLTVL.